Listed here is a single TCR beta chain. In the study's own analysis: Estimation of nucleated cell counts was performed using reference gene primer amplification. The assay was immunoSEQ multiplex PCR, and TCRdb's table has in-frame clones only and misses some. V, J and clone size are taken as reported in that table, and D and trimming were inferred from the DNA itself. The table shows tens of thousands of clones, with roughly 90% occurring only once. The V gene's germline CDR1 is SNHLY and CDR2 FYNNEI. V lost 4 bases and J 3 bases, leaving 8 bases between the germline ends. CDR3 length equals 13 residues. These data come from a study of blood T cell repertoires in COVID-19. Study as a whole: Acute and convalescent COVID-19 specimens originated in the United States, Italy and Spain. From T cells, B-cell-depleted T cells, or PBMCs came the material, which was cDNA or gDNA.

This chain connects TRBV2 to TRBJ2-3, with D perhaps matching TRBD2 (6 bases). The source of this sequence is a human donor with active COVID-19. The donor label of this sample is uncertain. Source material: peripheral blood. The DNA of the CDR3 is TGTGCCAGCAGTGCCGGGAGAACAGATACGCAGTATTTT. It encodes CASSAGRTDTQYF.